This T cell receptor beta chain is drawn from a study of T-cell memory formation after mild COVID-19. The table lists this clonotype with many counts. TCRdb redid the calling of the 5' RACE reads with MiXCR, one entry per CDR3 protein. Among some 250,000 distinct CDR3 sequences listed, 8% to 9.5% were seen once. This TCR was recovered from a man aged 18 to 29 who had mild COVID-19 (a few samples of this study predate the infection). Cell type and time point are not known. The sample comprised PBMCs or a T cell subset sorted from them (not recorded which).

The CDR3 is CASSRGEDGYTF. Here the CDR3 DNA reads TGCGCCAGCAGCCGAGGTGAGGATGGCTACACCTTC. V usage is TRBV5-1 and J usage is TRBJ1-2; D gene unclear. The CDR3 has 12 residues. Germline CDR1 reads SGHRS; CDR2 reads YFSETQ. V gave up 4 bases and J gave up 6 bases, with 10 bases separating them.